This is a list of T cell receptor beta chains from one sample in a study of metastatic and nonmetastatic thyroid tumors. TCRdb re-called the PCR reads with MiXCR. Of roughly 18,000 clones in the sample, 30% to 40% were seen once. The sequenced material came from tumor tissue. The receptors were sampled from a female donor with papillary thyroid cancer or a benign thyroid nodule (not recorded which). Some clones in this sample may be carry-over from other donors' samples. Both conserved end residues are part of each CDR3. The D gene is left open where the match is weak.

d_call j_call v_call cdr3_aa
TRBD1 TRBJ2-5 TRBV9 CVSSPRTGRQETQYF
TRBD1 TRBJ1-4 TRBV20-1 CSAGTAEKLFF
TRBD1 TRBJ1-5 TRBV6-1 CASSPTGAYSNQPQHF
TRBD2 TRBJ2-1 TRBV12-3/TRBV12-4 CASSLALAGETNEQFF
. TRBJ1-2 TRBV12-3/TRBV12-4 CASSLVGEDGYTF
. TRBJ2-2 TRBV5-8 CASTPYGQNTGELFF
. TRBJ1-5 TRBV19 CASSQGLGPQHF
. TRBJ2-3 TRBV30 CALEKRGPDTQYF
TRBD2 TRBJ2-7 TRBV20-1 CSARGLAGPYEQYF
. TRBJ1-2 TRBV19 CASSIDLRPLDYGYTF
. TRBJ2-2 TRBV9 CASSVAGVTGELFF
. TRBJ2-7 TRBV19 CASSIHARQGEQYF
TRBD2 TRBJ2-1 TRBV14 CASSLSGRNNEQFF
. TRBJ1-2 TRBV6-1 CATKTLLDGYTF
TRBD1 TRBJ2-7 TRBV20-1 CSAPTDRGTFYEQYF